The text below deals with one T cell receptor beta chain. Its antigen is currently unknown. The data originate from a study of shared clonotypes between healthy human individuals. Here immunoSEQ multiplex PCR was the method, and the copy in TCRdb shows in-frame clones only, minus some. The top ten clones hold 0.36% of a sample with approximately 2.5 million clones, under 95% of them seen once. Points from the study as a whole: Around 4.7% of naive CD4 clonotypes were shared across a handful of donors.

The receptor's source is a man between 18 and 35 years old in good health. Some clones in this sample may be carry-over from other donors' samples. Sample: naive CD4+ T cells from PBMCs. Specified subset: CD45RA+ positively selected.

The CDR3 here is CASRVQFDRSSYEQYF. In DNA form, the CDR3 reads TGCGCCAGCAGGGTTCAATTCGACAGGAGCTCCTACGAGCAGTACTTC. The rearrangement uses TRBV5-1 and TRBJ2-7, with a possible D match to TRBD1 (6 bases). Germline V gives CDR1 SGHRS, CDR2 YFSETQ. The CDR3 has 16 residues. V lost 5 bases to trimming and J lost 0 bases, with 18 bases between them.